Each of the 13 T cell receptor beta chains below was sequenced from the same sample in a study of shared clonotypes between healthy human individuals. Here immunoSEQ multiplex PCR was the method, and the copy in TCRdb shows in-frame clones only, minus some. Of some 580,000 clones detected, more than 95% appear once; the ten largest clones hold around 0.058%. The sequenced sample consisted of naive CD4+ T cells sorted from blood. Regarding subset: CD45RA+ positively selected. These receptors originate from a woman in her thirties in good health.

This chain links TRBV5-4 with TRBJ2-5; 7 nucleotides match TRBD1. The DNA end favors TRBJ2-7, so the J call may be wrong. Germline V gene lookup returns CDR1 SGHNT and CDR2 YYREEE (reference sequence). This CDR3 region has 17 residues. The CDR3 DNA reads TGTGCCAGCAGCTTGGGAAGTCGGGACAGCCGCTCCTACGAGCAGTACTTC. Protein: CASSLGSRDSRSYEQYF.

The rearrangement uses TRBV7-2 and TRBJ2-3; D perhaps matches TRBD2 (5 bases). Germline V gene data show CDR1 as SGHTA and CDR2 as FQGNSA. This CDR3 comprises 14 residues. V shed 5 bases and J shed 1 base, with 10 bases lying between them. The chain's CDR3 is CASSPLRGTDTQYF. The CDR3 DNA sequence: TGTGCCAGCAGCCCCTTGAGGGGCACAGATACGCAGTATTTT.

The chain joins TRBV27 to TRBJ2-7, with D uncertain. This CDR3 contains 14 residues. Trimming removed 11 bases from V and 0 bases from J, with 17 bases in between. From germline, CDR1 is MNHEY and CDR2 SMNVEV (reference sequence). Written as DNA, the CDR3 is TGTGCCGGAAAATCAGGAAGGCCCTCCTACGAGCAGTACTTC. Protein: CAGKSGRPSYEQYF.

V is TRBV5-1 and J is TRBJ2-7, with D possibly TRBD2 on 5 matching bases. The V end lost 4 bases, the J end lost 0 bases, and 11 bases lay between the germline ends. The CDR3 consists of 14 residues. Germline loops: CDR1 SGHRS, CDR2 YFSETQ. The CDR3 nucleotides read TGCGCCAGCAGCACGTCTAGCTCCTCCTACGAGCAGTACTTC. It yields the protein CASSTSSSSYEQYF. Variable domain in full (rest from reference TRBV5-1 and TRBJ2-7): KAGVTQTPRYLIKTRGQQVTLSCSPISGHRSVSWYQQTPGQGLQFLFEYFSETQRNKGNFPGRFSGRQFSNSRSEMNVSTLELGDSALYLCASSTSSSSYEQYFGPGTRLTVT.

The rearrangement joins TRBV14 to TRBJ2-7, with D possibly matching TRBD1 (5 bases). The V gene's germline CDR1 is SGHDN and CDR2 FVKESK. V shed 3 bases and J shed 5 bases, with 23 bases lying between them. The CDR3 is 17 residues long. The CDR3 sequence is CASSQIKLNFLGDEQYF. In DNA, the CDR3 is TGTGCCAGCAGCCAGATCAAGCTGAACTTCCTAGGGGACGAGCAGTACTTC. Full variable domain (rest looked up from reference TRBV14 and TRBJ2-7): EAGVTQFPSHSVIEKGQTVTLRCDPISGHDNLYWYRRVMGKEIKFLLHFVKESKQDESGMPNNRFLAERTGGTYSTLKVQPAELEDSGVYFCASSQIKLNFLGDEQYFGPGTRLTVT.

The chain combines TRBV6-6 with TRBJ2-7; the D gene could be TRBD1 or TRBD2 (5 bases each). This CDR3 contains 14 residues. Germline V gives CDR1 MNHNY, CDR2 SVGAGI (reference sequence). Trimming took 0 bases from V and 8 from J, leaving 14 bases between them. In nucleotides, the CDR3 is TGTGCCAGCAGTTACTCAAATGCTCCGGGACAGCAGTACTTC. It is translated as CASSYSNAPGQQYF.

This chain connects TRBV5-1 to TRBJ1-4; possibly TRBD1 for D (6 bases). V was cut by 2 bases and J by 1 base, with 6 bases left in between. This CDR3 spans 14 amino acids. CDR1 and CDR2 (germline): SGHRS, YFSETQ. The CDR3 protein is CASSLQGTNEKLFF. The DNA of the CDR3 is TGCGCCAGCAGCTTACAGGGAACTAATGAAAAACTGTTTTTT.

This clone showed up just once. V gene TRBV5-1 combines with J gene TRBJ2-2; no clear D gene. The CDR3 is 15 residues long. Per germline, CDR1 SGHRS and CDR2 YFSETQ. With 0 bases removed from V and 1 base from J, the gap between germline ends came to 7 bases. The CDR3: CASSLVEVNTGELFF. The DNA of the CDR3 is TGCGCCAGCAGCTTGGTTGAGGTGAACACCGGGGAGCTGTTTTTT.

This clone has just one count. CDR3 sequence reads: CASSLGTNQPQHF. CDR3 coding DNA: TGTGCCAGCAGCTTAGGGACCAATCAGCCCCAGCATTTT. The V call is TRBV11-2, the J call TRBJ1-5; D remains ambiguous. CDR3 length equals 13 residues. Between the trimmed V and J ends, which lost 1 base and 3 bases, there was a span of 4 bases. CDR1 is SGHAT and CDR2 is FQNNGV in the germline V gene.

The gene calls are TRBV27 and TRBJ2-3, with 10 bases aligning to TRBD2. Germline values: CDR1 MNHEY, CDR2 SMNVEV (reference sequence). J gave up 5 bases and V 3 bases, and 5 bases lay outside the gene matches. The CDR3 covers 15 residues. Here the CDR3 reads CASSFRTSGEDTQYF. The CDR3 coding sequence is TGTGCCAGCAGTTTTCGGACTAGCGGAGAAGATACGCAGTATTTT.

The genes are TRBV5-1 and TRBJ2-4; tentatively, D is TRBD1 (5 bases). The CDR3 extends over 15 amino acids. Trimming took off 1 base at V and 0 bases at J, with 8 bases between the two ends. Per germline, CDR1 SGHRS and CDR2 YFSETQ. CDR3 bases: TGCGCCAGCAGCTTGCAGGGTCTAGCCAAAAACATTCAGTACTTC. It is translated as CASSLQGLAKNIQYF.

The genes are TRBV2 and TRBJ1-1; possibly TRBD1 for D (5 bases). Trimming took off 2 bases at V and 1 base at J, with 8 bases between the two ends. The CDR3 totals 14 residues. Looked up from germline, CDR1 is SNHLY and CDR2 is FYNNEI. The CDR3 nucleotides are TGTGCCAGCAGTGAACAGGGACGGAACACTGAAGCTTTCTTT. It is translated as CASSEQGRNTEAFF.

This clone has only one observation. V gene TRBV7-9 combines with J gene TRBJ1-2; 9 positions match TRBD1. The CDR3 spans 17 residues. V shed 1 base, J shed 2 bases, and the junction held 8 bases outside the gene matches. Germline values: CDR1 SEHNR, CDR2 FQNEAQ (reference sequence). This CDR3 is CASSLGVGDRANYGYTF. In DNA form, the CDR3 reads TGTGCCAGCAGCTTAGGGGTCGGGGACAGGGCCAACTATGGCTACACCTTC.